A selection of T cell receptor beta chains follows, all from one sample in a study of blood T cell repertoires in COVID-19. The table came from immunoSEQ multiplex PCR; TCRdb's copy has only in-frame clones and leaves some out. The sample has tens of thousands of clones, approximately 90% seen once. The specimen was peripheral blood. The receptors were sampled from a woman older than 75 with active COVID-19. The CDR3 runs from the conserved cysteine through the conserved F or W. A D gene is named only where the DNA matches it firmly. Size is omitted from some rows. Given values are once, few, many or a class for expanded clones.

V	size	D	J	DNA	CDR3
TRBV9	NA	NA	TRBJ1-2	TGTGCCAGCAGCCCCGCGGGGGGGGGCTACACCTTC	CASSPAGGGYTF
TRBV28	once	NA	TRBJ1-5	TGTGCCAGCAGGGCAGTAAGCAATCAGCCCCAGCATTTT	CASRAVSNQPQHF
TRBV29-1	NA	NA	TRBJ2-2	TGCAGCGCTCCAAGGAAGGGGGACACCGGGGAGCTGTTTTTT	CSAPRKGDTGELFF
TRBV5-5	NA	NA	TRBJ2-3	TGTGCCAGCAGCTTGATCTCGCGCGGTACGCAGTATTTT	CASSLISRGTQYF
TRBV5-8	NA	NA	TRBJ1-2	TGTGCCAGCAGCTTGGACCGCGGGTCCTATGGCTACACCTTC	CASSLDRGSYGYTF
TRBV11-2	NA	TRBD1	TRBJ1-2	TGTGCCAGCAGCCCGGGACAGTCCTATGGCTACACCTTC	CASSPGQSYGYTF
TRBV28	few	TRBD1	TRBJ2-7	TGTGCCAGCAGTTTTGTTGGGTCTTGGGACAGGGAAAGCGAGCAGTACTTC	CASSFVGSWDRESEQYF
TRBV7-9	once	NA	TRBJ2-1	TGTGCCAGCAGCTTCCTAGTAAATGAGCAGTTCTTC	CASSFLVNEQFF
TRBV5-1	NA	TRBD2	TRBJ2-1	TGCGCCAGCAGCTTGTGGACTAGCGAGAACAATGAGCAGTTCTTC	CASSLWTSENNEQFF
TRBV5-1	few	NA	TRBJ2-2	TGCGCCAGCAGCTTGGTAGCGGCGGGCACCGGGGAGCTGTTTTTT	CASSLVAAGTGELFF